This T cell receptor (beta chain) was sequenced in a study of OX40 agonist ivuxolimab in advanced cancers. CDR1 and CDR2 (germline): SQVTM, ANQGSEA. The CDR3 extends over 13 amino acids. Sequenced by immunoSEQ multiplex PCR; TCRdb stores in-frame clones only, minus some. The repertoire has approximately 77,000 clones, over 85% of them found once; the top ten carry 4.8%. The V and J genes are TRBV29-1 and TRBJ2-5; 7 nucleotides align to TRBD1. The J call may be in error: the DNA end matches TRBJ2-7 better. This receptor was taken from an adult with an advanced solid tumor such as melanoma, head and neck, liver or kidney cancer. This specimen was CD4+ or CD8+ T cells sorted from blood, taken in a trial of the OX40 agonist ivuxolimab. CDR3 DNA: TGCAGCGTTGAACTTCAGGGGGCCTACGAGCAGTACTTC. Translating it yields CSVELQGAYEQYF.